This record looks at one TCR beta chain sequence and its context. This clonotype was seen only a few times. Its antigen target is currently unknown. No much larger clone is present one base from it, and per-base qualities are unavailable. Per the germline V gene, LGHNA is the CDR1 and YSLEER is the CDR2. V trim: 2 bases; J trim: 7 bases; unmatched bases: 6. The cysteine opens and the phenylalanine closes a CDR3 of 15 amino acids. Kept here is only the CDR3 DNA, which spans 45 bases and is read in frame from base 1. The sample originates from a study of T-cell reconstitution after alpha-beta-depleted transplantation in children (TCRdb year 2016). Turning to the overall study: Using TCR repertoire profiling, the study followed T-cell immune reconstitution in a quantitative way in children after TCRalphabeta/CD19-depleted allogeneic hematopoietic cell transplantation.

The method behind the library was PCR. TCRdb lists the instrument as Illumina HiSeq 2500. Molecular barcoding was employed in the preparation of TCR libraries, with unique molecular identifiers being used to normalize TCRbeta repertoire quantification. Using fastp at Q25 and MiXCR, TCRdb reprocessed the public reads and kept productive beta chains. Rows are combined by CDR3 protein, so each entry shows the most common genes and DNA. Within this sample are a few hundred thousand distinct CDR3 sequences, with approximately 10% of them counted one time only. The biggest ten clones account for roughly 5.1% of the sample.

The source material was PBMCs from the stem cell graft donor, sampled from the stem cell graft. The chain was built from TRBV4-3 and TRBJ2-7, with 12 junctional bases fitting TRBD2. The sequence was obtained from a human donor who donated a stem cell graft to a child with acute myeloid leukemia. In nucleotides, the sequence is TGCGCCAGCAGCCAACGACTAGCGGGAGACGGTGAGCAGTACTTC. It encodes CASSQRLAGDGEQYF.